Below, 26 T cell receptor beta chains from the same sample are listed, as sequenced in a study of T-cell reconstitution after alpha-beta-depleted transplantation in children. Unique molecular identifiers featured in how the TCRbeta library was prepared. TCRdb reprocessed the PCR reads with MiXCR, giving one entry per CDR3 protein. The sample lists fewer than 550,000 distinct CDR3 sequences, approximately 10% occurring once. The sequencing here drew on PBMCs, mostly from graft donor cells, taken 180 days after TCRalphabeta/CD19-depleted stem cell transplant. The receptors originated from a female patient aged 2-15 years who had a stem cell transplant for aplastic anemia, so the T cells may come from the graft donor.

A single count supports this clonotype. The J gene is TRBJ2-7, the V gene TRBV5-1; TRBD1 matches 11 bases. The CDR3 length is 15 residues. Per germline, CDR1 SGHRS and CDR2 YFSETQ. Trimming took 0 bases from V and 4 from J; bases not matched to a gene: 3. Here the CDR3 reads CASSLGTGGLYEQYV. As DNA, the CDR3 is TGCGCCAGCAGCTTGGGGACAGGGGGCTTGTACGAGCAGTACGTC.

This clonotype has just a few counts. CDR3 amino acids: CASSFGGVGQPQHF. The CDR3 DNA reads TGTGCCAGCAGCTTTGGAGGGGTGGGCCAGCCCCAGCATTTT. The gene calls are TRBV7-9 and TRBJ1-5, with D maybe TRBD1 (5 bases). V lost 3 bases and J lost 7, with 13 bases in between. The CDR3 sequence is 14 residues long. Germline CDR1 SEHNR, CDR2 FQNEAQ (reference sequence).

There are a few counts of this clonotype. V and J are TRBV20-1 and TRBJ2-7; 9 bases are shared with TRBD1. Per germline, CDR1 DFQATT and CDR2 SNEGSKA (reference sequence). The length of the CDR3 is 15 residues. J was trimmed by 4 bases and V by 2 bases; bases with no gene match: 9. The CDR3 spells CSARYNRGPSYEQYF. The CDR3 DNA sequence: TGCAGTGCTAGATATAACAGGGGGCCTTCTTACGAGCAGTACTTC.

This clonotype was seen only a few times. The chain combines TRBV18 with TRBJ2-6, with a possible D match to TRBD1 (6 bases). The CDR3 sequence is 16 residues long. Germline CDR1 KGHSH, CDR2 LQKENI. The ends were cut back, 8 bases at V and 0 bases at J, with 14 bases in the middle. In DNA, the CDR3 is TGTGCCAGCACCAAAGGGACACCCTCTGGGGCCAACGTCCTGACTTTC. This codes for CASTKGTPSGANVLTF.

This clonotype was counted between two and nine times. CDR3 coding DNA: TGCAGCGTTAAACAGGGATCTAGCAATCAGCCCCAGCATTTT. It is translated as CSVKQGSSNQPQHF. This chain connects TRBV29-1 to TRBJ1-5; tentative D call: TRBD1 (6 bases). V was pared by 5 bases and J by 0 bases, with 11 bases between. CDR3 size: 14 residues. Germline V gene lookup returns CDR1 SQVTM and CDR2 ANQGSEA.

The chain couples TRBV12-3 or TRBV12-4 to TRBJ2-5; D assignment may be TRBD1 or TRBD2 (6 bases each). The ends were cut back, 5 bases at V and 5 bases at J, with 15 bases in the middle. The CDR3 runs to 14 residues. The CDR3 region has the DNA TGTGCCAGCAGTGATTTACGGGGGCGGGAGACCCAGTACTTC. Residues: CASSDLRGRETQYF.

Ten or more counts support this clonotype. The V gene is TRBV5-1, the J gene TRBJ2-1; D ambiguous. The V end was cut by 0 bases, the J end by 7 bases, with 8 bases between. Germline lookup yields CDR1 SGHRS and CDR2 YFSETQ. The CDR3 has 13 amino acids. The chain's CDR3 is CASSLVSTNEQFF. The CDR3 DNA is TGCGCCAGCAGCTTGGTATCGACAAATGAGCAGTTCTTC.

The genes are TRBV24-1 and TRBJ2-1, with 11 bases aligning to TRBD2. The germline V gene has CDR1 KGHDR and CDR2 SFDVKD. The V gene end was trimmed by 4 bases and the J gene end by 2 bases; junction bases not matched to a gene: 18. The CDR3 consists of 21 residues. CDR3 loop: CATSDPYRDPLLAGAYNEQFF. CDR3 coding DNA: TGTGCCACCAGTGACCCCTACCGGGATCCCCTACTAGCGGGAGCCTACAATGAGCAGTTCTTC.

This sequence joins TRBV29-1 and TRBJ2-7, with 10 positions matching TRBD1. The CDR3 extends over 14 amino acids. The germline V gene has CDR1 SQVTM and CDR2 ANQGSEA. Trimming took 5 bases from V and 3 from J; bases not matched to a gene: 7. The DNA of the CDR3 is TGCAGCGTTTCGACCGGGACAGGGGTCTACGAGCAGTACTTC. Its protein is CSVSTGTGVYEQYF.

This rearrangement joins TRBV13 to TRBJ2-7, with D perhaps TRBD1 (5 bases). Germline CDR1 PRHDT, CDR2 FYEKMQ (reference sequence). The CDR3 has 12 amino acids. The ends were cut back, 5 bases at V and 6 bases at J, with 11 bases in the middle. CDR3 region: CASSRGRVEQYV. CDR3 nucleotide sequence: TGTGCCAGCAGCCGCGGCAGGGTCGAGCAGTACGTC.

This chain uses TRBV20-1 with TRBJ2-5, with D uncertain. The CDR3 covers 16 residues. The V end lost 0 bases, the J end lost 2 bases, and 16 bases lay between the germline ends. CDR1 and CDR2 (germline): DFQATT, SNEGSKA (reference sequence). The CDR3, as DNA: TGCAGTGCTAGAGATCCTAGGAGCCCCACACAAGAGACCCAGTACTTC. This translates into CSARDPRSPTQETQYF.

This clonotype was recorded a few times. V is TRBV7-2 and J is TRBJ2-7; 10 bases map to TRBD1. The trim removed 1 base at V and 6 bases at J, leaving 6 bases unmatched. Germline V CDR1 and CDR2: SGHTA, FQGNSA. The CDR3 loop spans 15 amino acids. CDR3 DNA: TGTGCCAGCAGCTTAGGAGGGACAGGGGAATTCGAGCAGTACTTC. The encoded protein is CASSLGGTGEFEQYF.

This clonotype has only a few counts. V usage is TRBV20-1 and J usage is TRBJ2-7; D is perhaps TRBD1 or TRBD2 (5 bases each). Germline lookup yields CDR1 DFQATT and CDR2 SNEGSKA (reference sequence). This CDR3 has 15 amino acids. V shed 0 bases and J shed 4 bases, with 16 bases lying between them. The CDR3 DNA is TGCAGTGCTAGAGATACCGGGACCATGGGTTACGAGCAGTACTTC. The encoded protein is CSARDTGTMGYEQYF.

This clonotype was recorded a few times. The V and J genes are TRBV28 and TRBJ2-1; possibly TRBD1 for D (5 bases). The CDR3 contains 16 residues. V dropped 6 bases and J dropped 0 bases, with 15 bases sitting between them. Germline assignment: CDR1 MDHEN and CDR2 SYDVKM. CDR3: CASSGQGAGSYNEQFF. The CDR3 DNA sequence: TGTGCCAGCAGCGGACAAGGGGCAGGCTCCTACAATGAGCAGTTCTTC.

V is TRBV4-3 and J is TRBJ2-5; D ambiguous. The germline CDR1 and CDR2 sequences are LGHNA and YSLEER. Trimming removed 1 base at V and 2 bases at J, with 11 bases between. The CDR3 has 15 amino acids. CDR3 DNA: TGCGCCAGCAGCCAAGGGACCGCTGCACAAGAGACCCAGTACTTC. This encodes CASSQGTAAQETQYF.

The J gene is TRBJ1-5, the V gene TRBV29-1; D is possibly TRBD1 (5 bases). V was trimmed by 8 bases and J by 4 bases, leaving 9 bases between them. The CDR3 length is 11 residues. Germline CDR1 reads SQVTM; CDR2 reads ANQGSEA. The CDR3 sequence is CSIGGNQPQHF. CDR3 DNA: TGCAGCATTGGGGGGAATCAGCCCCAGCATTTT.

The J gene is TRBJ1-5, the V gene TRBV24-1; D unclear. This CDR3 contains 16 residues. The V end was cut by 4 bases, the J end by 4 bases, with 16 bases between. The germline V gene encodes CDR1 KGHDR and CDR2 SFDVKD. The CDR3 nucleotides read TGTGCCACCAGTGACTCGGACGGAGTCCTTAATCAGCCCCAGCATTTT. Translating it yields CATSDSDGVLNQPQHF.

This clonotype was counted many times. The chain carries TRBV28 and TRBJ2-7; 7 bases match TRBD2. The CDR3 spans 13 residues. Looked up from germline, CDR1 is MDHEN and CDR2 is SYDVKM. J gave up 2 bases and V 3 bases, and 1 base lay outside the gene matches. CDR3 DNA sequence: TGTGCCAGCAGTTTTGGGAGGGCCTACGAGCAGTACTTC. Encoded protein: CASSFGRAYEQYF.

This chain connects TRBV3-1 to TRBJ1-1; the match to TRBD1 covers 8 bases. The trim removed 5 bases at V and 10 bases at J, leaving 15 bases unmatched. The CDR3 totals 15 residues. Germline CDR1 reads LGHDT; CDR2 reads YNNKEL (reference sequence). The CDR3 loop reads CASSTSQGAQRAAFF. CDR3 DNA sequence: TGTGCCAGCAGCACCTCGCAGGGGGCGCAGAGAGCAGCTTTCTTT.

This clonotype has more than one count but fewer than ten. The genes are TRBV7-9 and TRBJ2-5; tentative D call: TRBD2 (6 bases). Trimming took off 7 bases at V and 5 bases at J, with 17 bases between the two ends. The length of the CDR3 is 14 residues. Per the germline V gene, CDR1 is SEHNR and CDR2 is FQNEAQ (reference sequence). The chain's CDR3 is CASTLSGAGETQYF. The CDR3 DNA reads TGTGCCAGCACCCTGTCGGGAGCCGGGGAGACCCAGTACTTC.

The table lists this clonotype with a few counts. The rearrangement uses TRBV4-3 and TRBJ2-7; 11 nucleotides agree with TRBD1. From germline, CDR1 is LGHNA and CDR2 YSLEER. The CDR3 is 16 residues long. V trimming: 1 base; J trimming: 4 bases; junction bases outside the gene matches: 6. CDR3 amino acids: CASSQGTGGPPYEQYF. The CDR3 region has the DNA TGCGCCAGCAGCCAAGGGACAGGGGGCCCCCCATACGAGCAGTACTTC.

The V and J genes are TRBV6-1 and TRBJ2-7; D is undetermined. Germline V CDR1 and CDR2: MNHNS, SASEGT. CDR3 size: 15 residues. The ends were cut back, 6 bases at V and 2 bases at J, with 17 bases in the middle. CDR3 loop: CASSRVYADPYEQYF. In DNA form, the CDR3 reads TGTGCCAGCAGCCGTGTTTACGCCGACCCCTACGAGCAGTACTTC.

This rearrangement joins TRBV18 to TRBJ1-3, with D possibly being TRBD1 (6 bases). Germline CDR1 and CDR2: KGHSH and LQKENI. The V end was cut by 2 bases, the J end by 0 bases, with 14 bases between. The CDR3 is 17 amino acids. The CDR3 loop reads CASSPIGQINSGNTIYF. Written as DNA, the CDR3 is TGTGCCAGCTCACCAATAGGACAGATCAACTCTGGAAACACCATATATTTT.

This clonotype was found a few times. The chain joins TRBV6-2 or TRBV6-3 to TRBJ2-1; 8 bases align to TRBD2. Germline values: CDR1 MNHEY, CDR2 SVGEGT. This CDR3 has 17 amino acids. V lost 0 bases, J lost 0 bases, and 4 bases stayed unmatched. In DNA form, the CDR3 reads TGTGCCAGCAGTTACTCGGCGCGGGAGGCCTCCTACAATGAGCAGTTCTTC. This codes for CASSYSAREASYNEQFF.

CDR3 nucleotide sequence: TGCAGCGTGGCTAGCTACACCGGGGAGCTGTTTTTT. As protein: CSVASYTGELFF. The V and J genes are TRBV29-1 and TRBJ2-2, with D tentatively TRBD2 (5 bases). The CDR3 runs to 12 residues. The V end lost 6 bases, the J end lost 3 bases, and 8 bases lay between the germline ends. Per the germline V gene, CDR1 is SQVTM and CDR2 is ANQGSEA.

This clonotype was detected only a few times. V gene TRBV24-1 combines with J gene TRBJ2-1; 12 bases line up with TRBD2. V was clipped by 3 bases and J by 5 bases; unmatched bases: 4. The CDR3 is 16 residues long. Germline CDR1 is KGHDR and CDR2 is SFDVKD. The CDR3 protein is CATSDRGLAGHNEQFF. DNA for the CDR3: TGTGCCACCAGTGATAGGGGACTAGCGGGCCACAATGAGCAGTTCTTC.